Ten or more counts support the clone carrying this TCR beta chain. No antigen is known for it. This entry comes from a study of Graves' ophthalmopathy and Graves' hyperthyroidism. Study overall: Peripheral blood was obtained at first diagnosis, ahead of any treatment.

Study-wide findings and caveats: The authors also found most expanded thyroid clonotypes above 0.001 frequency in blood.

Trimming at V came to 8 bases and at J to 1 base, leaving 10 bases not matched to a gene. The CDR3 has 16 residues. Germline CDR1 and CDR2: MNHNS and SASEGT. RNA served as the template for amplifying TCR beta CDR3 regions. Following a first-round RT-PCR that used HTBI primers, a second-round multiplex PCR was carried out. TCRdb analysed the multiplex PCR reads with MiXCR anew, one entry per CDR3 protein. The sample consists of roughly 400,000 distinct CDR3 sequences, 15% to 20% of them appearing once. Ophthalmopathy donors were characterized by moderate-to-severe activity, CAS of at least 3, NOSPECS of at least 4, and duration under 3 months.

The specimen sequenced was peripheral blood. The chain links TRBV6-1 to TRBJ2-2; 7 bases are shared with TRBD1. This sequence originates from a woman between 18 and 29 years old with Graves' ophthalmopathy. The CDR3 DNA reads TGTGCCAGCCACACGACGGGACAGATGAACACCGGGGAGCTGTTTTTT. This codes for CASHTTGQMNTGELFF.